Below, 18 T cell receptor beta chains from the same sample are listed, as sequenced in a study of blood T cell repertoires in COVID-19. TCRdb's copy holds only in-frame clones and misses some; the assay was immunoSEQ multiplex PCR. Among roughly 310,000 clones, roughly 90% were seen once, and the ten largest hold around 2.5%. What was sequenced was PBMCs or T cells enriched from blood (not recorded which). These receptors were obtained from a man in his sixties who had recovered from COVID-19.

This clone has just one count. The chain has TRBV5-1 and TRBJ2-1, with a weak D call TRBD2 (6 bases). Trimming took off 3 bases at V and 4 bases at J, with 14 bases between the two ends. The CDR3 is 15 amino acids. The V gene's germline CDR1 is SGHRS and CDR2 YFSETQ. In nucleotides, the CDR3 is TGCGCCAGCAGCTCCGGGACTGTGAATTACAATGAGCAGTTCTTC. This sequence encodes CASSSGTVNYNEQFF.

The V and J genes are TRBV6-5 and TRBJ2-3, with D perhaps TRBD2 (5 bases). The CDR3 loop spans 14 amino acids. Germline V gene sequence: CDR1 MNHEY, CDR2 SVGAGI. V lost 2 bases to trimming and J lost 0 bases, with 6 bases between them. The CDR3 reads CASSYTGSTDTQYF. The CDR3, as DNA: TGTGCCAGCAGTTACACGGGGAGCACAGATACGCAGTATTTT.

The genes are TRBV2 and TRBJ1-2; 9 bases match TRBD1. Germline V lookup: CDR1 SNHLY, CDR2 FYNNEI. There are 12 residues in the CDR3. The V segment lost 10 bases and the J segment 9 bases; nucleotides outside the gene matches: 9. The CDR3 DNA reads as TGTGCCACCAGGGCGGGACAGGGAAGCTACACCTTC. This translates into CATRAGQGSYTF.

The CDR3 loop reads CASTGAYGYTF. As DNA, the CDR3 is TGTGCCAGTACAGGAGCTTATGGCTACACCTTC. V is TRBV6-5 and J is TRBJ1-2; D is possibly TRBD1 (5 bases). Trimming removed 9 bases at V and 5 bases at J, with 10 bases between. Germline V gene sequence: CDR1 MNHEY, CDR2 SVGAGI. The CDR3 totals 11 residues.

V and J are TRBV6-5 and TRBJ2-5; tentatively, D is TRBD1 (6 bases). The CDR3 length is 14 residues. Germline V gene sequence: CDR1 MNHEY, CDR2 SVGAGI. Trimming took off 2 bases at V and 5 bases at J, with 12 bases between the two ends. CDR3 in amino acids: CASSYGQGQETQYF. The CDR3 DNA reads as TGTGCCAGCAGTTACGGGCAGGGGCAGGAGACCCAGTACTTC.

The gene calls are TRBV4-2 and TRBJ1-3, with D tentatively TRBD1 (5 bases). The CDR3 is 15 amino acids. Between the trimmed V and J ends, which lost 4 bases and 4 bases, there was a span of 14 bases. CDR1 is LGHNA, CDR2 YNFKEQ, per germline. CDR3 nucleotides: TGTGCCAGCAGCCCCATACAGGCGAGCGGAAACACCATATATTTT. This encodes CASSPIQASGNTIYF.

V gene TRBV11-2 combines with J gene TRBJ1-5, with D maybe TRBD1 (6 bases). V lost 5 bases, J lost 5 bases, and 10 bases lay in between. CDR1 is SGHAT and CDR2 is FQNNGV in the germline V gene. The CDR3 runs to 13 residues. CDR3 bases: TGTGCCAGCAGCCGCGACAGGTATCAGCCCCAGCATTTT. Residues: CASSRDRYQPQHF.

The chain couples TRBV5-1 to TRBJ2-7; D not certain. CDR1 and CDR2 from the germline V gene are SGHRS and YFSETQ. CDR3 length: 13 residues. Trimming removed 0 bases from V and 0 bases from J, with 4 bases in between. CDR3 protein: CASSLGVSYEQYF. The DNA of the CDR3 is TGCGCCAGCAGCTTGGGAGTCTCCTACGAGCAGTACTTC.

This sequence joins TRBV29-1 and TRBJ2-3; 9 bases fit TRBD1. The germline CDR1 and CDR2 sequences are SQVTM and ANQGSEA. The CDR3 has 18 amino acids. V was pared by 0 bases and J by 6 bases, with 16 bases of the junction left unmatched. CDR3 protein: CSVEDQTSGTGRGDTQYF. The CDR3 DNA sequence: TGCAGCGTTGAAGATCAGACGTCCGGGACAGGGAGAGGGGATACGCAGTATTTT.

V is TRBV7-9 and J is TRBJ2-2; D may be TRBD2 (5 bases). The V end lost 1 base, the J end lost 3 bases, and 18 bases lay between the germline ends. CDR1 and CDR2 (germline): SEHNR, FQNEAQ (reference sequence). The CDR3 has 18 residues. The CDR3 is CASSLGSGGGRHTGELFF. The DNA for the CDR3 is TGTGCCAGCAGCTTAGGCAGCGGAGGCGGTAGACACACCGGGGAGCTGTTTTTT.

The V and J genes are TRBV6-2 or TRBV6-3 and TRBJ1-1; TRBD1 matches at 7 bases. The germline CDR1 and CDR2 sequences are MNHEY and SVGEGT. The V segment lost 3 bases and the J segment 2 bases; nucleotides outside the gene matches: 21. This CDR3 region has 20 residues. The CDR3 nucleotides read TGTGCCAGCAGTTATATAACCCCGACAGGGTATTTCCCCCACAACACTGAAGCTTTCTTT. Translation: CASSYITPTGYFPHNTEAFF.

This chain connects TRBV28 to TRBJ2-7; 7 bases align to TRBD1. V lost 5 bases, J lost 2 bases, and 6 bases stayed unmatched. The germline V gene encodes CDR1 MDHEN and CDR2 SYDVKM. CDR3 length equals 14 residues. CDR3 amino acids: CASSRVQGAYEQYF. As DNA, the CDR3 is TGTGCCAGCAGTCGCGTGCAGGGGGCCTACGAGCAGTACTTC.

The sample holds one count of this clone. The genes are TRBV27 and TRBJ1-3; the D gene is possibly TRBD1 (5 bases). Trimming took off 8 bases at V and 4 bases at J, with 12 bases between the two ends. There are 13 residues in the CDR3. From germline, CDR1 is MNHEY and CDR2 SMNVEV (reference sequence). The CDR3 is CASGRGIGNTIYF. CDR3 DNA: TGTGCCAGCGGGCGGGGGATAGGAAACACCATATATTTT.

The chain carries TRBV9 and TRBJ1-1, with TRBD1 as a possible D gene (6 bases). The germline gives CDR1 SGDLS, CDR2 YYNGEE. Between the trimmed V and J ends, which lost 1 base and 10 bases, there was a span of 14 bases. The CDR3 runs 13 residues. DNA of the CDR3: TGTGCCAGCAGCGTACAAAATGGACAGAGAGCTTTCTTT. It yields the protein CASSVQNGQRAFF. Together with reference TRBV9 and TRBJ1-1, the CDR3 gives the full variable domain: DSGVTQTPKHLITATGQRVTLRCSPRSGDLSVYWYQQSLDQGLQFLIQYYNGEERAKGNILERFSAQQFPDLHSELNLSSLELGDSALYFCASSVQNGQRAFFGQGTRLTVV.

The chain couples TRBV7-9 to TRBJ2-1, with 8 positions matching TRBD2. Germline loops: CDR1 SEHNR, CDR2 FQNEAQ (reference sequence). The CDR3 consists of 13 residues. Losses at the gene ends were 5 bases for V and 9 bases for J; bases not matched to a gene: 6. The CDR3 DNA is TGTGCCAGCAGCGGGACTAGGGTGATTGAGCAGTTCTTC. Amino acid sequence: CASSGTRVIEQFF. Together with reference TRBV7-9 and TRBJ2-1, the CDR3 gives the full variable domain: DTGVSQNPRHKITKRGQNVTFRCDPISEHNRLYWYRQTLGQGPEFLTYFQNEAQLEKSRLLSDRFSAERPKGSFSTLEIQRTEQGDSAMYLCASSGTRVIEQFFGPGTRLTVL.

The CDR3 loop reads CASSTGAAGEKLFF. The CDR3 coding sequence is TGTGCCAGTAGTACAGGGGCCGCCGGTGAAAAACTGTTTTTT. The genes are TRBV19 and TRBJ1-4; TRBD1 might be the D (6 bases). The CDR3 spans 14 residues. Trimming removed 4 bases at V and 7 bases at J, with 13 bases between. Germline V lookup: CDR1 LNHDA, CDR2 SQIVND (reference sequence). The full variable domain, in which reference TRBV19 and TRBJ1-4 provide the parts outside the CDR3, is DGGITQSPKYLFRKEGQNVTLSCEQNLNHDAMYWYRQDPGQGLRLIYYSQIVNDFQKGDIAEGYSVSREKKESFPLTVTSAQKNPTAFYLCASSTGAAGEKLFFGSGTQLSVL.

The V and J genes are TRBV10-3 and TRBJ2-1; TRBD2 agrees at 8 bases. V lost 3 bases, J lost 7 bases, and 11 bases stayed unmatched. Per the germline V gene, CDR1 is ENHRY and CDR2 is SYGVKD. This CDR3 is 16 amino acids long. The CDR3 spells CAISEGLSGSRNEQFF. CDR3 DNA: TGTGCCATCAGTGAAGGATTGAGCGGGAGTAGAAATGAGCAGTTCTTC.

The chain has TRBV7-9 and TRBJ2-1; no definite D call. Trimming shortened V by 7 bases and J by 4 bases, and 11 bases separated the two germline ends. Germline loops: CDR1 SEHNR, CDR2 FQNEAQ (reference sequence). The CDR3 contains 13 residues. The DNA of the CDR3 is TGTGCCAGCACTGTCTCTAAGTACAATGAGCAGTTCTTC. Protein sequence: CASTVSKYNEQFF.